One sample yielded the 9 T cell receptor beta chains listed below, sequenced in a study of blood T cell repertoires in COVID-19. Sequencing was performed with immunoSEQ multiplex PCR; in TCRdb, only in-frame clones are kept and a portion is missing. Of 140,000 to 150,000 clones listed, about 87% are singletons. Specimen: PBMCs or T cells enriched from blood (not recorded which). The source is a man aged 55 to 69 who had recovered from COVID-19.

The CDR3 sequence: CASSEDKSTYNEQFF. Written as DNA, the CDR3 is TGTGCCAGTAGTGAGGACAAATCCACCTACAATGAGCAGTTCTTC. The chain recombines TRBV19 with TRBJ2-1; a weak D match, TRBD1 (5 bases). CDR1 LNHDA and CDR2 SQIVND come from the germline V gene (reference sequence). The CDR3 has 15 residues. V gave up 5 bases and J gave up 2 bases, with 13 bases separating them.

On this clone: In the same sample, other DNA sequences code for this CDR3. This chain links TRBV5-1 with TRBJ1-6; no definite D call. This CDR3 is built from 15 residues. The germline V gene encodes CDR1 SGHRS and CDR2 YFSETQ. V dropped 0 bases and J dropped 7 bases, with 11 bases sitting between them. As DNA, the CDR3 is TGCGCCAGCAGCTTGGTCCGGGGTGGGAATTCACCCCTCCACTTT. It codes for CASSLVRGGNSPLHF.

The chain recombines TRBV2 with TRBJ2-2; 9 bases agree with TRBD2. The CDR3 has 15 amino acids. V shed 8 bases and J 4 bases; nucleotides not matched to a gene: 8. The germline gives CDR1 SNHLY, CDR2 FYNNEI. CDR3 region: CASHRLAAATGELFF. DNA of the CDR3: TGTGCCAGCCACAGACTAGCGGCGGCCACCGGGGAGCTGTTTTTT. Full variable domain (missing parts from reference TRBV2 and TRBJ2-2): EPEVTQTPSHQVTQMGQEVILRCVPISNHLYFYWYRQILGQKVEFLVSFYNNEISEKSEIFDDQFSVERPDGSNFTLKIRSTKLEDSAMYFCASHRLAAATGELFFGEGSRLTVL.

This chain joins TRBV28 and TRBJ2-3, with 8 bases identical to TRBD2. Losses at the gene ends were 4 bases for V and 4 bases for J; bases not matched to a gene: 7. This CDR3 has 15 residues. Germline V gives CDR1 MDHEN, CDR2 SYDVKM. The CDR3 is CASSSGTRGSDTQYF. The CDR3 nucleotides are TGTGCCAGCAGTTCTGGGACTAGGGGATCAGATACGCAGTATTTT.

The CDR3: CASSDTYNSPLHF. In DNA form, the CDR3 reads TGTGCCAGTAGCGACACGTATAATTCACCCCTCCACTTT. V gene TRBV19 combines with J gene TRBJ1-6; D gene uncertain. There are 13 residues in the CDR3. Trimming removed 6 bases at V and 4 bases at J, with 7 bases between. CDR1 and CDR2 from the germline V gene are LNHDA and SQIVND (reference sequence).

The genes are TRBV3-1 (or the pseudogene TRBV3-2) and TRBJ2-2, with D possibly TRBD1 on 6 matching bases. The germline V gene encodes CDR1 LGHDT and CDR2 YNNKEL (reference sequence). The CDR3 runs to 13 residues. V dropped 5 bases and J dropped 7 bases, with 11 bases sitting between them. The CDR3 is CASSFRDIGELFF. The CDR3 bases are TGTGCCAGCAGCTTCCGGGACATCGGGGAGCTGTTTTTT.

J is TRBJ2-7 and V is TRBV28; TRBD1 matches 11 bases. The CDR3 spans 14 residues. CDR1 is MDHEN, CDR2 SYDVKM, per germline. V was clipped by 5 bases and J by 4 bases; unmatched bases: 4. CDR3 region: CASSGQGARYEQYF. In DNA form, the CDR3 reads TGTGCCAGCAGTGGACAGGGGGCAAGATACGAGCAGTACTTC.

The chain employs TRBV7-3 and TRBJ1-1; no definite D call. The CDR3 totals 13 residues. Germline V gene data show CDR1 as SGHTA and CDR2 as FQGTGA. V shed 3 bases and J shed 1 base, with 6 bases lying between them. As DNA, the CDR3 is TGTGCCAGCAGCTTCGGGAAGAACACTGAAGCTTTCTTT. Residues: CASSFGKNTEAFF.

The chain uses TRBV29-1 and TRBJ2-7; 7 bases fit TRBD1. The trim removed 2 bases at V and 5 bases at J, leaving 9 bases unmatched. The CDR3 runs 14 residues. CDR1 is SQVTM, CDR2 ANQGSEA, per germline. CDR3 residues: CSVEQSGTANEQYF. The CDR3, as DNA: TGCAGCGTTGAACAATCCGGGACAGCGAACGAGCAGTACTTC.